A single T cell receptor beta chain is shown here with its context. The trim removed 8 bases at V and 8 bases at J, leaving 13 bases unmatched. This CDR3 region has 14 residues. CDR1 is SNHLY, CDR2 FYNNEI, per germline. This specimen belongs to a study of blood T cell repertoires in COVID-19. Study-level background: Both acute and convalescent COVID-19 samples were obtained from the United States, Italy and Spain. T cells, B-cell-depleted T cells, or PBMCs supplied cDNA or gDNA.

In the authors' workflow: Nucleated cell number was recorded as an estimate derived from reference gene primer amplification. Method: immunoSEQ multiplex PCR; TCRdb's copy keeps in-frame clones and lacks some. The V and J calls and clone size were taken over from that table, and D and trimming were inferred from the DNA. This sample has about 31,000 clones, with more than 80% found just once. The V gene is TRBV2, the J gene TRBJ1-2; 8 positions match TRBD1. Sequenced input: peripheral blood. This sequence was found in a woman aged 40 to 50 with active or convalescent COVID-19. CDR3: CASGMTQGAKGYTF. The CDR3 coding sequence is TGTGCCAGCGGAATGACTCAGGGGGCGAAGGGCTACACCTTC.